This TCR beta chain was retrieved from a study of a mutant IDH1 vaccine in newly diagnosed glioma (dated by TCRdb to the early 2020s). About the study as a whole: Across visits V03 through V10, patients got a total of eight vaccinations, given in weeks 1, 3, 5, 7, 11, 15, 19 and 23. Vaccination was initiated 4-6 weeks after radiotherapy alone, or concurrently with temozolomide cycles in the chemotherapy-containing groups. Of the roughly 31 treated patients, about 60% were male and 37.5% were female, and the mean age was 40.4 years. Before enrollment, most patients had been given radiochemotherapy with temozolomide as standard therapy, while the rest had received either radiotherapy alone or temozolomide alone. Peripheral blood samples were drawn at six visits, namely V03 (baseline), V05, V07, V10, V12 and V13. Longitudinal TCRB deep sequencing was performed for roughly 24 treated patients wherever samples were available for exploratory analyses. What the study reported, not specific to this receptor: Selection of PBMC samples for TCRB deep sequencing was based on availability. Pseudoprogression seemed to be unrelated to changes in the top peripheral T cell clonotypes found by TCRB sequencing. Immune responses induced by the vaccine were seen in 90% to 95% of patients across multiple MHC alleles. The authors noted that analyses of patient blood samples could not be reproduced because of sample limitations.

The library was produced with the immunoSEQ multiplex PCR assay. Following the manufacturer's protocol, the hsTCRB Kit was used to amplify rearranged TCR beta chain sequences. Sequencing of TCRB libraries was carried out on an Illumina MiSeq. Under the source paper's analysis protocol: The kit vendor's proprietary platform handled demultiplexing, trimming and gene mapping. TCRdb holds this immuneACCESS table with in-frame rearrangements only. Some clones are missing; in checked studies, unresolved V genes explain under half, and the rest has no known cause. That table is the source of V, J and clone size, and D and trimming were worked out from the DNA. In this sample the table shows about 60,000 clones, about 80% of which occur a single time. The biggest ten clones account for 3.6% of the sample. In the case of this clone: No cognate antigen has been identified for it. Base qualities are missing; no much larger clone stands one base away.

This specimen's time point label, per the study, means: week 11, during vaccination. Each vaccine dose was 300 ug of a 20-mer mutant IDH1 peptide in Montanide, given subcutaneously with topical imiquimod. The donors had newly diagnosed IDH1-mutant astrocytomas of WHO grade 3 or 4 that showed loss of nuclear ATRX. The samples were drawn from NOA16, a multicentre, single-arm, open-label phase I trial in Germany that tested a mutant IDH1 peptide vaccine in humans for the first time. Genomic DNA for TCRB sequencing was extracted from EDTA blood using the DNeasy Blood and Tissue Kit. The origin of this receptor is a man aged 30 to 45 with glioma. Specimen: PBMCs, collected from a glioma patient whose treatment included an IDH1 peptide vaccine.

At the DNA level, the sequence is TGTGCCAGCAGTGGGCCTCTGAACACTGAAGCTTTCTTT. This encodes CASSGPLNTEAFF. The chain is made from TRBV2 and TRBJ1-1; the D gene assignment is ambiguous. The CDR3 goes from the cysteine to the phenylalanine over 13 residues. Just CDR3 DNA is preserved here, 39 bases in frame from base 1. Trimming takes 4 bases from V and 0 bases from J, and the germline ends sit 6 bases apart. Via the germline V gene, CDR1 is SNHLY and CDR2 FYNNEI.